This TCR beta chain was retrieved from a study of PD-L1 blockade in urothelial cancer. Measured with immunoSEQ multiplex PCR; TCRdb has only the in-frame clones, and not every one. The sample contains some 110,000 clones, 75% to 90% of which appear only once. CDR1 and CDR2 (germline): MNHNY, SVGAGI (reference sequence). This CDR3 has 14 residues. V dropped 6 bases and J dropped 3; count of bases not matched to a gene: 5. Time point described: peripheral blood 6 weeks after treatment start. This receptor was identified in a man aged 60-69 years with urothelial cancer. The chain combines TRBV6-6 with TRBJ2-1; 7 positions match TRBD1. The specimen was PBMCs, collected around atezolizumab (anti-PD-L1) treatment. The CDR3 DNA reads TGTGCCAGCAGAACAGGGGTGGGCTACAATGAGCAGTTCTTC. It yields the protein CASRTGVGYNEQFF.